This record concerns one T cell receptor (beta chain) sequence. The antigen remains undetermined. This CDR3 region has 16 residues. The germline V gene has CDR1 SGHRS and CDR2 YFSETQ. The V gene lost 1 base and the J gene lost 3 bases, with 11 bases spanning the gap. After constant-region reverse-primer amplification, full-length variable regions underwent semi-nested PCR with Nested Universal Primer A. One entry per CDR3 protein results from TCRdb running MiXCR on the 5' RACE reads. The sample lists 35,000 to 50,000 distinct CDR3 sequences, approximately 31% occurring once. The study, taken as a whole, reports: Tumor memory CD4+ T cell TCR gene usage was found to cluster with blood and lymph node memory CD4+ cells and with lymph node naive CD4+ cells.

This sequence was found in a female donor with breast cancer. V gene TRBV5-1 combines with J gene TRBJ2-6; D is ambiguous. Input material: tumor-infiltrating memory CD4+ T cells sorted from the breast tumor. Stated subset: memory CD4+ T cells, CD4+CD45RO+CD25-. The CDR3 loop is CASSLNVFFGANVLTF. CDR3 nucleotide sequence: TGCGCCAGCAGCTTGAACGTATTCTTTGGGGCCAACGTCCTGACTTTC.